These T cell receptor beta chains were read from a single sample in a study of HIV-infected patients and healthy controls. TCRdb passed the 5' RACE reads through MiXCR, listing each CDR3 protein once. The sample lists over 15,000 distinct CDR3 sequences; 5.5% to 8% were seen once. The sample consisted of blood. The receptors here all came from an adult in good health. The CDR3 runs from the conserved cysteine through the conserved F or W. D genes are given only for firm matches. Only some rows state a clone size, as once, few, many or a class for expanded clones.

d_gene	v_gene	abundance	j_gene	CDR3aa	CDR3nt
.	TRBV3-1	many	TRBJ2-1	CASSQVFRGDEQFF	TGTGCCAGCAGCCAAGTCTTCAGGGGCGATGAGCAGTTCTTC
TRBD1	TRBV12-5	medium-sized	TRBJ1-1	CASGQDREVRNTEAFF	TGTGCTAGTGGCCAGGACAGGGAAGTAAGGAACACTGAAGCTTTCTTT
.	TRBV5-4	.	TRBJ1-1	CASSLASNTEAFF	TGTGCCAGCAGCTTGGCCAGCAACACTGAAGCTTTCTTT
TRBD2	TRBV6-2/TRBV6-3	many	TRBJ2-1	CASSYPTPAGDEQFF	TGTGCCAGCAGTTACCCAACCCCGGCGGGAGATGAGCAGTTCTTC
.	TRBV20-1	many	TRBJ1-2	CSASSGTFYGYTF	TGCAGTGCTAGCTCAGGGACGTTCTATGGCTACACCTTC
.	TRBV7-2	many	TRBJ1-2	CASSLGQGVGYGYTF	TGTGCCAGCAGCTTAGGTCAGGGTGTAGGCTATGGCTACACCTTC
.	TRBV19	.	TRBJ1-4	CASSARDGNEKLFF	TGTGCCAGTAGTGCCCGGGACGGAAATGAAAAACTGTTTTTT
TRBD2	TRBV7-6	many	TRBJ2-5	CASSLFLAAQETQYF	TGTGCCAGCAGCTTATTCCTAGCGGCCCAAGAGACCCAGTACTTC
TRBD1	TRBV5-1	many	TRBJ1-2	CASSPVTQGQDYGYTF	TGCGCCAGCAGCCCGGTTACACAGGGGCAAGACTATGGCTACACCTTC
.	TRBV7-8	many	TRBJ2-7	CASSLVPDPAYEQYF	TGTGCCAGCAGCTTAGTGCCCGACCCTGCCTACGAGCAGTACTTC
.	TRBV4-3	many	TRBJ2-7	CASSPFGKPYEQYF	TGCGCCAGCAGCCCGTTTGGGAAGCCCTACGAGCAGTACTTC
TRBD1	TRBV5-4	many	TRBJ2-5	CASSKGTGQETQYF	TGTGCCAGCAGCAAAGGGACAGGGCAAGAGACCCAGTACTTC
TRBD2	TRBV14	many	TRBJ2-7	CASSPLFLREAGEQYF	TGTGCCAGCAGCCCCCTGTTTTTGCGGGAGGCTGGCGAGCAGTACTTC
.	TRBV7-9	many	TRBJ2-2	CASSLAGIHTGELFF	TGTGCCAGCAGCTTAGCGGGGATACACACCGGGGAGCTGTTTTTT
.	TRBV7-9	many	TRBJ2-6	CASIRGGGANVLTF	TGTGCCAGCATAAGGGGCGGTGGGGCCAACGTCCTGACTTTC
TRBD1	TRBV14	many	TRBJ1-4	CASRFGTGELFF	TGTGCCAGCAGATTTGGGACAGGGGAACTGTTTTTT
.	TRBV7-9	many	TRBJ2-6	CASSASPGDGFGANVLTF	TGTGCCAGCAGCGCCTCCCCAGGGGATGGGTTTGGGGCCAACGTCCTGACTTTC
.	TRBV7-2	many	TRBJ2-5	CASSHRDGKTQYF	TGTGCCAGCAGCCACCGGGACGGGAAGACCCAGTACTTC
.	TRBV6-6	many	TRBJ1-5	CASSEGGNQPQHF	TGTGCCAGCAGTGAAGGGGGCAATCAGCCCCAGCATTTT
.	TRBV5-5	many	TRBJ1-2	CASSLRSDHRYGYTF	TGTGCCAGCAGCTTGAGGTCGGATCACCGCTATGGCTACACCTTC
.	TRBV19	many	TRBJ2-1	CASSISPGQGREQFF	TGTGCCAGTAGTATCTCCCCGGGTCAGGGGAGAGAGCAGTTCTTC
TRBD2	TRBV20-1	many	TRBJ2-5	CSRLAGGQETQYF	TGCAGCCGACTAGCGGGGGGTCAAGAGACCCAGTACTTC
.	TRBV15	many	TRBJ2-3	CATSRAGANTDTQYF	TGTGCCACCAGCAGAGCAGGGGCGAACACAGATACGCAGTATTTT
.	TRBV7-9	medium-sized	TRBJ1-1	CASISAVGARRNTEAFF	TGTGCCAGCATTTCTGCGGTGGGGGCGCGGCGTAACACTGAAGCTTTCTTT
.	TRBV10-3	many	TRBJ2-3	CAISGGGTDTQYF	TGTGCCATCAGTGGGGGGGGCACAGATACGCAGTATTTT
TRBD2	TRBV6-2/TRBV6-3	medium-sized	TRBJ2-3	CASRRTSGGTDTQYF	TGTGCCAGCAGGCGGACTAGCGGGGGCACAGATACGCAGTATTTT
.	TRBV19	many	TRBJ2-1	CASSAWTGRGQYNEQFF	TGTGCCAGCTCAGCCTGGACGGGACGAGGCCAATACAATGAGCAGTTCTTC
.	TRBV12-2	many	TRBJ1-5	CASRLSLLVENRYSNQPQHF	TGTGCAAGTCGCTTATCTCTATTGGTTGAAAACAGGTATAGCAATCAGCCCCAGCATTTT
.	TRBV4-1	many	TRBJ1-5	CASSQDSTGQPQHF	TGCGCCAGCAGCCAAGATTCAACAGGTCAGCCCCAGCATTTT
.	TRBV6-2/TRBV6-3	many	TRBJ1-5	CASSYPAAGGWVSGQPQHF	TGTGCCAGCAGTTATCCGGCGGCGGGGGGATGGGTCAGCGGACAGCCCCAGCATTTT
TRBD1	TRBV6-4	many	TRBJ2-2	CASSDSGTGSAGELFF	TGTGCCAGCAGTGACTCCGGGACAGGTTCCGCCGGGGAGCTGTTTTTT
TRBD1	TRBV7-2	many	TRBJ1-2	CASSLALDRVYGYTF	TGTGCCAGCAGCTTAGCGCTTGACAGGGTCTATGGCTACACCTTC
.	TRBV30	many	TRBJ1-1	CAWISPQLGQGTEAFF	TGTGCCTGGATAAGCCCACAACTTGGCCAGGGCACTGAAGCTTTCTTT
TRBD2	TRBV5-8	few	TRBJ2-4	CASSYLAGGQDFIQYF	TGTGCCAGCAGCTACTTAGCGGGGGGCCAAGACTTCATTCAGTACTTC
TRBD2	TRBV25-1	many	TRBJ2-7	CASSGWTGRLAGGLRYEQYF	TGTGCCAGCAGTGGGTGGACAGGGCGTCTAGCGGGAGGGCTTCGATACGAGCAGTACTTC
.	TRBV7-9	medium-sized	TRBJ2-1	CASSPSVAAGGSYNEQFF	TGTGCCAGCAGCCCATCTGTAGCGGCTGGGGGATCCTACAATGAGCAGTTCTTC
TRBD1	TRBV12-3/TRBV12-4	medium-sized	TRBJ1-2	CASSVTGTGVNYGYTF	TGTGCCAGCAGCGTGACCGGGACAGGGGTTAACTATGGCTACACCTTC
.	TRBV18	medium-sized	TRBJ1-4	CASSPPNAGTSATNEKLFF	TGTGCCAGCTCACCACCGAACGCCGGGACATCCGCAACTAATGAAAAACTGTTTTTT
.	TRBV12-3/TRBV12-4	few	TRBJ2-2	CASSLRQGMAGELFF	TGTGCCAGCAGTTTAAGGCAGGGAATGGCCGGGGAGCTGTTTTTT
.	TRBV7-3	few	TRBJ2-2	CASSLIVAAGELFF	TGTGCCAGCAGCTTAATAGTGGCGGCCGGGGAGCTGTTTTTT
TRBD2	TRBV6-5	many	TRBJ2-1	CASSYSVSGGQDEQFF	TGTGCCAGCAGTTACTCGGTTAGCGGGGGCCAAGATGAGCAGTTCTTC
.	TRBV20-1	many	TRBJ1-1	CSAQAILENTEAFF	TGCAGTGCGCAAGCAATCCTGGAGAACACTGAAGCTTTCTTT
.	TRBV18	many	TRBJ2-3	CASSPVNTASTDTQYF	TGTGCCAGCTCACCGGTCAACACAGCTAGCACAGATACGCAGTATTTT
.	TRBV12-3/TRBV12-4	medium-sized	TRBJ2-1	CASSFRNEQFF	TGTGCCAGCAGTTTTCGTAATGAGCAGTTCTTC
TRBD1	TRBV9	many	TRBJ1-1	CASSGSLGQGLDTEAFF	TGTGCCAGCAGCGGAAGTCTAGGACAGGGGTTGGACACTGAAGCTTTCTTT
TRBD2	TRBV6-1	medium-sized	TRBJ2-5	CASRTSRAQETQYF	TGTGCCAGCAGGACTAGCCGGGCCCAAGAGACCCAGTACTTC
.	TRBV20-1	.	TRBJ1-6	CSASDASASSPLHF	TGCAGTGCTAGTGACGCCTCGGCTTCTTCACCCCTCCACTTT
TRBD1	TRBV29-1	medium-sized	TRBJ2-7	CSVLPTGVSYEQYF	TGCAGCGTACTCCCGACAGGGGTTTCCTACGAGCAGTACTTC
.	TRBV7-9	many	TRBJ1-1	CASSSVGTANTEAFF	TGTGCCAGCAGCTCAGTGGGGACGGCGAACACTGAAGCTTTCTTT
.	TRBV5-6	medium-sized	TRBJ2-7	CASSSEGQNYEQYF	TGTGCCAGCAGCTCGGAGGGCCAGAACTACGAGCAGTACTTC
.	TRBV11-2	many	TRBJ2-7	CASSLDRGPQYF	TGTGCCAGCAGCTTAGATCGGGGGCCCCAGTACTTC
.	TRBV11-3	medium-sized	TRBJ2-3	CASSSGWRNTDTQYF	TGTGCCAGCAGCTCGGGGTGGCGAAACACAGATACGCAGTATTTT
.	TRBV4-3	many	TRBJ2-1	CASSQGGGSYNEQFF	TGCGCCAGCAGCCAAGGAGGGGGCTCCTACAATGAGCAGTTCTTC
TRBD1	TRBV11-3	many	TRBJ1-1	CASSPQGIVEAFF	TGTGCCAGCAGCCCACAGGGGATCGTTGAAGCTTTCTTT
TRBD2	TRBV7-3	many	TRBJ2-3	CASSTSGGGTQYF	TGTGCCAGCAGCACTAGCGGGGGAGGTACGCAGTATTTT
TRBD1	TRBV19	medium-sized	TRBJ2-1	CASSLGGTGRNEQFF	TGTGCCAGTAGCCTCGGAGGGACAGGGCGGAATGAGCAGTTCTTC
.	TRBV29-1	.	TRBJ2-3	CSVEGQRDTQYF	TGCAGCGTTGAAGGGCAGCGGGATACGCAGTATTTT
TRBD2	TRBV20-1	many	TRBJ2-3	CSARLAGVRTDTQYF	TGCAGTGCTAGACTAGCGGGGGTCCGAACCGATACGCAGTATTTT
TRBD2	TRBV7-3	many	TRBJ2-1	CASSLRRGGLGEQFF	TGTGCCAGCAGCTTAAGGCGGGGGGGCCTGGGTGAGCAGTTCTTC